These 23 T cell receptor beta chains share one sample of origin, sequenced in a study of blood T cell repertoires in COVID-19. Libraries were prepared by immunoSEQ multiplex PCR; TCRdb keeps only in-frame clonotypes and omits some of them. Among under 60,000 clones, about 86% were seen once, and the ten largest hold approximately 6%. Sequenced input: peripheral blood. The receptors shown here come from an older woman with COVID-19, enrolled during active disease.

J is TRBJ1-5 and V is TRBV2; a possible D gene is TRBD1 (5 bases). Trimming took 6 bases from V and 5 from J, leaving 17 bases between them. Looked up from germline, CDR1 is SNHLY and CDR2 is FYNNEI. The CDR3 is made up of 15 amino acids. The CDR3: CASRARDLNYQPQHF. The CDR3 DNA reads as TGTGCCAGCAGAGCCCGGGACTTAAATTATCAGCCCCAGCATTTT.

This clone was recorded once. This rearrangement joins TRBV9 to TRBJ2-2; 9 bases map to TRBD2. J was trimmed by 4 bases and V by 3 bases; bases with no gene match: 7. The CDR3 loop spans 16 amino acids. Germline loops: CDR1 SGDLS, CDR2 YYNGEE. DNA of the CDR3: TGTGCCAGCAGCGCCCATAGCGGGAGTGGCACCGGGGAGCTGTTTTTT. Its translation: CASSAHSGSGTGELFF. Full variable domain (rest looked up from reference TRBV9 and TRBJ2-2): DSGVTQTPKHLITATGQRVTLRCSPRSGDLSVYWYQQSLDQGLQFLIQYYNGEERAKGNILERFSAQQFPDLHSELNLSSLELGDSALYFCASSAHSGSGTGELFFGEGSRLTVL.

The chain has TRBV27 and TRBJ2-1, with 9 bases that match TRBD2. V was clipped by 6 bases and J by 2 bases; unmatched bases: 8. This CDR3 is 16 amino acids long. Germline V gene data show CDR1 as MNHEY and CDR2 as SMNVEV (reference sequence). The CDR3 bases are TGTGCCAGCAGCCTGAACCTAGCGGGAACCTACAATGAGCAGTTCTTC. Residues: CASSLNLAGTYNEQFF.

J is TRBJ1-1 and V is TRBV10-2, with 9 bases matching TRBD1. Germline loops: CDR1 WSHSY, CDR2 SAAADI. The ends lost 6 bases at V and 4 bases at J; junction bases unmatched: 3. The CDR3 spans 13 residues. CDR3 loop: CASRGQGGTEAFF. The DNA of the CDR3 is TGCGCCAGCAGGGGACAGGGAGGCACTGAAGCTTTCTTT.

The V call is TRBV19, the J call TRBJ1-2; D gene unclear. CDR1 LNHDA and CDR2 SQIVND come from the germline V gene (reference sequence). Trimming stripped 3 bases from V and 3 bases from J, with 8 bases between. This CDR3 is built from 13 residues. The CDR3 DNA sequence: TGTGCCAGTAGTATTCCAGGCGACTATGGCTACACCTTC. Its translation is CASSIPGDYGYTF.

The gene calls are TRBV5-4 and TRBJ2-7; 8 bases are a match to TRBD1. The CDR3 sequence is 14 residues long. Germline CDR1 reads SGHNT; CDR2 reads YYREEE (reference sequence). J gave up 3 bases and V 2 bases, and 4 bases lay outside the gene matches. CDR3 bases: TGTGCCAGCAGCTTAGGGACAGGAGGCTACGAGCAGTACTTC. It is translated as CASSLGTGGYEQYF.

The V gene is TRBV2, the J gene TRBJ2-2; the D gene is possibly TRBD1 (6 bases). The germline V gene has CDR1 SNHLY and CDR2 FYNNEI. The germline V and J ends were trimmed by 3 bases and 4 bases, with 15 bases remaining between them. This CDR3 comprises 16 residues. CDR3 in DNA: TGTGCCAGCAGTGAGTTCTCCCCAGGGGTCACCGGGGAGCTGTTTTTT. Residues: CASSEFSPGVTGELFF.

The chain has TRBV5-6 and TRBJ1-5; no reliable D call. This CDR3 is 15 amino acids long. With 3 bases removed from V and 1 base from J, the gap between germline ends came to 11 bases. The germline CDR1 and CDR2 sequences are SGHDT and YYEEEE. CDR3 sequence (DNA): TGTGCCAGCAGCTCGCAAATACAGAGCAATCAGCCCCAGCATTTT. Residues: CASSSQIQSNQPQHF.

J is TRBJ1-1 and V is TRBV5-1; TRBD1 agrees at 8 bases. This CDR3 has 14 amino acids. Germline V CDR1 and CDR2: SGHRS, YFSETQ. J gave up 4 bases and V 2 bases, and 4 bases lay outside the gene matches. CDR3 sequence: CASSFLRGRTEAFF. DNA of the CDR3: TGCGCCAGCAGCTTCCTCAGGGGGCGCACTGAAGCTTTCTTT.

The chain links TRBV28 to TRBJ1-2; tentatively, D is TRBD1 (6 bases). Germline V gene lookup returns CDR1 MDHEN and CDR2 SYDVKM. This CDR3 contains 15 residues. V was shortened by 5 bases and J by 5 bases, with 18 bases between the two germline ends. CDR3 sequence: CASSPPRTDWYGYTF. In DNA, the CDR3 is TGTGCCAGCAGTCCTCCCAGGACAGATTGGTATGGCTACACCTTC.

The CDR3 here is CAWSLGRRETQYF. The CDR3 DNA reads TGTGCCTGGAGTCTCGGGAGGCGGGAGACCCAGTACTTC. The chain has TRBV30 and TRBJ2-5; 7 nucleotides line up with TRBD2. The germline gives CDR1 GTSNPN, CDR2 SVGIG (reference sequence). Trimming removed 2 bases from V and 5 bases from J; junction bases left unmatched: 5. The CDR3 is 13 amino acids.

The rearrangement uses TRBV15 and TRBJ2-1, with D tentatively TRBD1 (6 bases). V was pared by 1 base and J by 6 bases, with 13 bases between. The germline gives CDR1 LNHNV, CDR2 YYDKDF (reference sequence). The CDR3 runs to 15 residues. CDR3 coding DNA: TGTGCCACCAGCAGAGCTAGGACAGCCCCCAATGAGCAGTTCTTC. Translating it yields CATSRARTAPNEQFF.

This chain connects TRBV6-1 to TRBJ2-2; D not certain. The CDR3 length is 16 residues. V was trimmed by 0 bases and J by 5 bases, leaving 13 bases between them. Germline V gene data show CDR1 as MNHNS and CDR2 as SASEGT. CDR3 bases: TGTGCCAGCAGTGAAGCGAGACTTCTGGTTACCGGGGAGCTGTTTTTT. Translated: CASSEARLLVTGELFF.

J is TRBJ2-7 and V is TRBV7-9; TRBD2 agrees at 7 bases. This CDR3 is built from 15 residues. The V gene end was trimmed by 4 bases and the J gene end by 5 bases; junction bases not matched to a gene: 11. Germline V gene sequence: CDR1 SEHNR, CDR2 FQNEAQ (reference sequence). CDR3 sequence: CASSSSLGLKDEQYF. The CDR3 DNA reads as TGTGCCAGCAGCTCCTCCTTGGGACTAAAGGACGAGCAGTACTTC.

The count of this clone is one. V is TRBV7-9 and J is TRBJ2-1; D is possibly TRBD2 (5 bases). The CDR3 contains 15 residues. Germline loops: CDR1 SEHNR, CDR2 FQNEAQ (reference sequence). V lost 0 bases and J 4 bases, leaving 10 bases between the germline ends. Here the CDR3 reads CASSLAGLAYNEQFF. The CDR3 DNA is TGTGCCAGCAGCTTAGCCGGGCTAGCTTACAATGAGCAGTTCTTC.

The gene calls are TRBV6-5 and TRBJ2-5; tentatively, D is TRBD1 (6 bases). The length of the CDR3 is 13 residues. Germline CDR1 is MNHEY and CDR2 is SVGAGI. Trimming removed 6 bases from V and 3 bases from J, with 11 bases in between. CDR3 coding DNA: TGTGCCAGCAGCCAGGACAGAAAAGAGACCCAGTACTTC. Translated: CASSQDRKETQYF.

The V call is TRBV19, the J call TRBJ1-1; D gene unclear. V gave up 4 bases and J gave up 0 bases, with 12 bases separating them. CDR1 is LNHDA, CDR2 SQIVND, per germline (reference sequence). The CDR3 sequence is 15 residues long. CDR3 region: CASSTQTYMNTEAFF. The CDR3 DNA reads TGTGCCAGTAGTACCCAGACTTACATGAACACTGAAGCTTTCTTT.

The chain links TRBV10-2 to TRBJ1-1, with D unclear. CDR1 is WSHSY, CDR2 SAAADI, per germline. V lost 0 bases to trimming and J lost 3 bases, with 8 bases between them. The CDR3 extends over 14 amino acids. The CDR3 here is CASSESWRHTEAFF. The DNA for the CDR3 is TGCGCCAGCAGTGAGTCGTGGAGGCACACTGAAGCTTTCTTT.

The rearrangement uses TRBV7-8 and TRBJ1-6; D is unclear. The germline V gene encodes CDR1 SGHVS and CDR2 FQNEAQ. V lost 2 bases to trimming and J lost 10 bases, with 12 bases between them. The CDR3 is 14 residues long. The DNA for the CDR3 is TGTGCCAGCAGCTTATCCGGGGTTCTGTCACCCCTCCACTTT. Protein: CASSLSGVLSPLHF.

V is TRBV2 and J is TRBJ1-4; D gene ambiguous. CDR3 length equals 14 residues. The germline gives CDR1 SNHLY, CDR2 FYNNEI. Trimming took off 6 bases at V and 5 bases at J, with 13 bases between the two ends. The CDR3 region has the DNA TGTGCCAGCAGGCCGGGAGATAGAAATGAAAAACTGTTTTTT. This sequence encodes CASRPGDRNEKLFF.

DNA for the CDR3: TGTGCCAGCTCACCACAGGGGGCACATCAGCCCCAGCATTTT. The encoded protein is CASSPQGAHQPQHF. The V and J genes are TRBV18 and TRBJ1-5, with 7 bases that match TRBD1. The CDR3 sequence is 14 residues long. CDR1 KGHSH and CDR2 LQKENI come from the germline V gene. With 1 base clipped from V and 5 bases from J, the junction kept 2 bases outside the gene matches. Based on the CDR3 plus reference TRBV18 and TRBJ1-5, the full variable domain is NAGVMQNPRHLVRRRGQEARLRCSPMKGHSHVYWYRQLPEEGLKFMVYLQKENIIDESGMPKERFSAEFPKEGPSILRIQQVVRGDSAAYFCASSPQGAHQPQHFGDGTRLSIL.

V usage is TRBV6-5 and J usage is TRBJ2-1, with 12 bases aligning to TRBD2. This CDR3 spans 14 amino acids. Trimming cost V 6 bases and J 6 bases; bases outside gene matches: 3. Germline V gene data show CDR1 as MNHEY and CDR2 as SVGAGI. CDR3 in amino acids: CASRTSGSLNEQFF. The CDR3 DNA reads TGTGCCAGCAGGACTAGCGGGAGCCTCAATGAGCAGTTCTTC.

The chain is built from TRBV3-1 (or the pseudogene TRBV3-2) and TRBJ2-2; 9 nucleotides line up with TRBD1. In germline, CDR1 is LGHDT, CDR2 YNNKEL (reference sequence). The V segment lost 5 bases and the J segment 7 bases; nucleotides outside the gene matches: 11. This CDR3 is 16 amino acids long. In nucleotides, the CDR3 is TGTGCCAGCAGCTTGGAACAGGGGGCGCTAGGCGGGGAGCTGTTTTTT. It is translated as CASSLEQGALGGELFF.